Below are 30 T cell receptor beta chains sequenced from a single sample in a study of blood T cell repertoires in COVID-19. Clones were sequenced by immunoSEQ multiplex PCR, and TCRdb holds only the in-frame ones, with some missing. Among fewer than 350,000 clones listed, about 90% were seen once. Sequenced: PBMCs or T cells enriched from blood (not recorded which). These receptors were taken from a woman between 18 and 29 years old with acute COVID-19.

This chain uses TRBV7-9 with TRBJ2-1; 13 nucleotides line up with TRBD2. CDR3 size: 14 residues. With V trimmed by 4 bases and J by 9 bases, 3 bases remained unmatched. From germline, CDR1 is SEHNR and CDR2 FQNEAQ (reference sequence). CDR3 loop: CASSWTSGRLEQFF. The CDR3 nucleotides are TGTGCCAGCAGCTGGACTAGCGGGAGACTTGAGCAGTTCTTC.

The chain carries TRBV25-1 and TRBJ1-1; D might be TRBD1 (6 bases). The V gene's germline CDR1 is MGHDK and CDR2 SYGVNS. V was cut by 1 base and J by 3 bases, with 15 bases left in between. CDR3 size: 16 residues. CDR3 sequence: CASSESRGAPDTEAFF. The DNA for the CDR3 is TGTGCCAGCAGTGAATCTCGGGGGGCGCCTGACACTGAAGCTTTCTTT.

V and J are TRBV19 and TRBJ1-4; no clear D. The CDR3 is 18 residues long. Trimming removed 7 bases from V and 5 bases from J, with 26 bases in between. From germline, CDR1 is LNHDA and CDR2 SQIVND (reference sequence). The CDR3 nucleotides are TGTGCCAGTAACAACCCCTGGCGACAAGGTCGGTTCAATGAAAAACTGTTTTTT. Protein: CASNNPWRQGRFNEKLFF.

J is TRBJ1-1 and V is TRBV19; possibly TRBD1 for D (6 bases). Trimming left V 4 bases short and J 4 bases short, with 10 bases between. CDR3 length: 13 amino acids. Germline V gives CDR1 LNHDA, CDR2 SQIVND (reference sequence). The CDR3 loop is CASSRQVSTEAFF. DNA for the CDR3: TGTGCCAGTAGTAGACAGGTTTCCACTGAAGCTTTCTTT.

V is TRBV5-1 and J is TRBJ2-1; 8 positions match TRBD1. CDR3 size: 14 residues. V dropped 0 bases and J dropped 5; count of bases not matched to a gene: 1. CDR1 SGHRS and CDR2 YFSETQ come from the germline V gene. CDR3 loop: CASSLGDRNNEQFF. CDR3 DNA sequence: TGCGCCAGCAGCTTGGGGGACAGGAACAATGAGCAGTTCTTC.

The genes are TRBV4-2 and TRBJ2-1; 8 bases align to TRBD2. CDR1 is LGHNA, CDR2 YNFKEQ, per germline. CDR3 length: 16 amino acids. V shed 5 bases and J 7 bases; nucleotides not matched to a gene: 13. The CDR3 region has the DNA TGTGCCAGCAGCTCAACGGCCGGGACTAGTCGAAATGAGCAGTTCTTC. It codes for CASSSTAGTSRNEQFF.

This chain connects TRBV12-5 to TRBJ2-1; 14 positions agree with TRBD2. Per the germline V gene, CDR1 is LGHNT and CDR2 is FRNRAP. The CDR3 is 17 amino acids. Trimming at V came to 6 bases and at J to 0 bases, leaving 4 bases not matched to a gene. In DNA form, the CDR3 reads TGTGCTAGTGGCTCCGGGACTAGCGGGAGCTCCTACAATGAGCAGTTCTTC. Protein sequence: CASGSGTSGSSYNEQFF.

The chain links TRBV30 to TRBJ1-5; 9 positions agree with TRBD1. Trimming cost V 3 bases and J 5 bases; bases outside gene matches: 5. CDR3 length: 14 residues. Per the germline V gene, CDR1 is GTSNPN and CDR2 is SVGIG (reference sequence). CDR3 nucleotides: TGTGCCTGGAGCTGGGGGGACAGGGATCAGCCCCAGCATTTT. Translation gives CAWSWGDRDQPQHF.

The CDR3 DNA reads TGCGCCAGCAGCCAAGATTCGAACCGGGACAGGGGCCAGCCCCAGCATTTT. As protein: CASSQDSNRDRGQPQHF. The J gene is TRBJ1-5, the V gene TRBV4-1, with 10 bases fitting TRBD1. With V trimmed by 0 bases and J by 7 bases, 9 bases remained unmatched. Germline CDR1 and CDR2: MGHRA and YSYEKL. CDR3 size: 17 residues.

This clone is a singleton in its sample. Here the CDR3 reads CASSPRTGGADGYTF. CDR3 sequence (DNA): TGTGCCAGCAGCCCCCGGACAGGGGGCGCCGATGGCTACACCTTC. The gene calls are TRBV7-2 and TRBJ1-2; 11 positions match TRBD1. Germline V gives CDR1 SGHTA, CDR2 FQGNSA. The V gene end was trimmed by 5 bases and the J gene end by 6 bases; junction bases not matched to a gene: 8. The CDR3 contains 15 residues.

The genes are TRBV4-1 and TRBJ2-5, with D hard to call. Germline V gives CDR1 MGHRA, CDR2 YSYEKL. The V and J ends lost 0 bases and 5 bases respectively, with 4 bases between them. The length of the CDR3 is 12 residues. The chain's CDR3 is CASSQERETQYF. The CDR3 bases are TGCGCCAGCAGCCAAGAACGGGAGACCCAGTACTTC.

The chain recombines TRBV6-5 with TRBJ1-1, with 8 bases aligning to TRBD1. The germline gives CDR1 MNHEY, CDR2 SVGAGI. V shed 5 bases and J 7 bases; nucleotides not matched to a gene: 9. The length of the CDR3 is 14 residues. CDR3 bases: TGTGCCAGCAGTCGTGATATGGGGACAGGTGAAGCTTTCTTT. It encodes CASSRDMGTGEAFF.

The V and J genes are TRBV18 and TRBJ1-5; maybe TRBD1 (5 bases). CDR1 and CDR2 (germline): KGHSH, LQKENI. CDR3 length: 14 residues. V dropped 3 bases and J dropped 3 bases, with 9 bases sitting between them. The CDR3 nucleotides are TGTGCCAGCTCACCCCGACAGACCAATCAGCCCCAGCATTTT. Its protein is CASSPRQTNQPQHF.

V and J are TRBV7-3 and TRBJ2-1; tentative D call: TRBD1 (5 bases). The CDR3 is 13 amino acids. Germline V gives CDR1 SGHTA, CDR2 FQGTGA. V dropped 5 bases and J dropped 9 bases, with 14 bases sitting between them. The CDR3 loop is CASSEDTNSEQFF. In DNA form, the CDR3 reads TGTGCCAGCAGCGAGGACACCAACAGTGAGCAGTTCTTC. Looking up the rest from reference TRBV7-3 and TRBJ2-1 gives the full variable domain: GAGVSQTPSNKVTEKGKYVELRCDPISGHTALYWYRQSLGQGPEFLIYFQGTGAADDSGLPNDRFFAVRPEGSVSTLKIQRTERGDSAVYLCASSEDTNSEQFFGPGTRLTVL.

This chain links TRBV5-5 with TRBJ2-1; 10 nucleotides match TRBD2. Germline CDR1 SGHKS, CDR2 YYEKEE (reference sequence). The CDR3 contains 17 residues. V trimming: 0 bases; J trimming: 8 bases; junction bases outside the gene matches: 11. CDR3 amino acids: CASSLGRLAGAADEQFF. CDR3 nucleotide sequence: TGTGCCAGCAGCTTGGGTCGGCTAGCGGGAGCGGCCGATGAGCAGTTCTTC.

This chain joins TRBV11-2 and TRBJ2-1; possibly TRBD1 for D (6 bases). The V and J ends lost 5 bases and 2 bases respectively, with 7 bases between them. The CDR3 consists of 13 residues. CDR1 is SGHAT and CDR2 is FQNNGV in the germline V gene. CDR3 residues: CASSRDTYNEQFF. CDR3 DNA: TGTGCCAGCAGCCGGGACACCTACAATGAGCAGTTCTTC. The complete variable domain, with remaining parts taken from reference TRBV11-2 and TRBJ2-1, reads EAGVAQSPRYKIIEKRQSVAFWCNPISGHATLYWYQQILGQGPKLLIQFQNNGVVDDSQLPKDRFSAERLKGVDSTLKIQPAKLEDSAVYLCASSRDTYNEQFFGPGTRLTVL.

The chain recombines TRBV19 with TRBJ1-5, with D perhaps matching TRBD1 (5 bases). The V and J ends lost 5 bases and 0 bases respectively, with 14 bases between them. The CDR3 loop spans 16 amino acids. The germline CDR1 and CDR2 sequences are LNHDA and SQIVND (reference sequence). CDR3 protein: CASSSGWGVSNQPQHF. CDR3 sequence (DNA): TGTGCCAGTAGTTCAGGGTGGGGGGTTAGCAATCAGCCCCAGCATTTT.

This clone has a single count. The chain combines TRBV6-5 with TRBJ1-4; a weak D match, TRBD1 (6 bases). V shed 6 bases and J shed 8 bases, with 13 bases lying between them. CDR1 and CDR2 (germline): MNHEY, SVGAGI. CDR3 length: 13 amino acids. CDR3 residues: CASSLRGGEKLFF. In DNA, the CDR3 is TGTGCCAGCAGCTTGAGGGGGGGAGAAAAACTGTTTTTT.

The rearrangement joins TRBV11-2 to TRBJ2-3; the match to TRBD2 covers 15 bases. The V gene's germline CDR1 is SGHAT and CDR2 FQNNGV. This CDR3 has 17 amino acids. The junction had 8 bases not matched to a gene; V was cut back by 5 bases and J by 5 bases. CDR3 in DNA: TGTGCCAGCAGCAGAGGGACTAGCGGGAGGTTCGTAGATACGCAGTATTTT. Protein sequence: CASSRGTSGRFVDTQYF.

The chain carries TRBV11-2 and TRBJ1-6; D perhaps matches TRBD1 (6 bases). V lost 5 bases and J lost 8, with 19 bases in between. CDR3 length equals 16 residues. Germline V gene lookup returns CDR1 SGHAT and CDR2 FQNNGV. CDR3 nucleotide sequence: TGTGCCAGCAGCCCTCCGACAGGAGGCCTTGATTCACCCCTCCACTTT. Its translation: CASSPPTGGLDSPLHF.

The CDR3 region is CASSQSRTAFEPLHF. The CDR3 nucleotides are TGTGCCAGCAGTCAATCCCGGACAGCCTTTGAACCCCTCCACTTT. The rearrangement joins TRBV3-1 (or the pseudogene TRBV3-2) to TRBJ1-6, with D perhaps matching TRBD1 (6 bases). This CDR3 contains 15 residues. V lost 6 bases to trimming and J lost 12 bases, with 21 bases between them. Germline V lookup: CDR1 LGHDT, CDR2 YNNKEL (reference sequence).

The chain recombines TRBV7-2 with TRBJ2-7, with 8 bases matching TRBD2. The germline CDR1 and CDR2 sequences are SGHTA and FQGNSA. The CDR3 totals 16 residues. Germline trimming cut 4 bases from V and 6 bases from J; bases unmatched to any gene: 14. CDR3: CASSSQPGLESAEQYF. The CDR3 DNA reads TGTGCCAGCAGCTCCCAGCCGGGACTAGAGTCGGCCGAGCAGTACTTC.

This sequence joins TRBV11-2 and TRBJ2-7, with D tentatively TRBD1 (5 bases). Trimming stripped 0 bases from V and 9 bases from J, with 15 bases between. Germline V lookup: CDR1 SGHAT, CDR2 FQNNGV. The CDR3 consists of 14 residues. The CDR3, as DNA: TGTGCCAGCAGCTTAGATCTGGGGCTTTTGGGGCAGTACTTC. Its translation: CASSLDLGLLGQYF.

The rearrangement links TRBV28 to TRBJ2-1; 9 bases are a match to TRBD2. V was clipped by 10 bases and J by 8 bases; unmatched bases: 21. The CDR3 is 17 residues long. The germline V gene has CDR1 MDHEN and CDR2 SYDVKM. CDR3 protein: CATAHSLAGVSFDEQFF. CDR3 DNA sequence: TGTGCCACAGCTCATAGCTTAGCGGGAGTGTCGTTCGATGAGCAGTTCTTC.

The chain uses TRBV7-9 and TRBJ2-5; 9 bases align to TRBD2. There are 15 residues in the CDR3. With 4 bases clipped from V and 1 base from J, the junction kept 4 bases outside the gene matches. Germline values: CDR1 SEHNR, CDR2 FQNEAQ (reference sequence). The CDR3, as DNA: TGTGCCAGCAGCTGGTCGACTAGCGGCCAAGAGACCCAGTACTTC. Encoded protein: CASSWSTSGQETQYF.

As DNA, the CDR3 is TGTGCCAGCAGCAGGGACAGGGGGCTATACGAGCAGTACTTC. This sequence encodes CASSRDRGLYEQYF. The chain carries TRBV5-6 and TRBJ2-7; 12 bases align to TRBD1. The V gene end was trimmed by 4 bases and the J gene end by 4 bases; junction bases not matched to a gene: 3. The CDR3 runs to 14 residues. Germline CDR1 and CDR2: SGHDT and YYEEEE. The variable domain in full, with the rest retrieved from reference TRBV5-6 and TRBJ2-7, is DAGVTQSPTHLIKTRGQQVTLRCSPKSGHDTVSWYQQALGQGPQFIFQYYEEEERQRGNFPDRFSGHQFPNYSSELNVNALLLGDSALYLCASSRDRGLYEQYFGPGTRLTVT.

This chain connects TRBV5-6 to TRBJ2-1; weak D call: TRBD1 (5 bases). With 7 bases removed from V and 10 bases from J, the gap between germline ends came to 12 bases. This CDR3 comprises 11 residues. Germline V gene sequence: CDR1 SGHDT, CDR2 YYEEEE. CDR3 sequence: CASSKWGEQFF. CDR3 nucleotides: TGTGCCAGCTCTAAGTGGGGCGAGCAGTTCTTC. The variable domain in full, with the rest retrieved from reference TRBV5-6 and TRBJ2-1, is DAGVTQSPTHLIKTRGQQVTLRCSPKSGHDTVSWYQQALGQGPQFIFQYYEEEERQRGNFPDRFSGHQFPNYSSELNVNALLLGDSALYLCASSKWGEQFFGPGTRLTVL.

The chain uses TRBV28 and TRBJ1-1; perhaps TRBD1 as D (6 bases). The CDR3 has 15 amino acids. Germline values: CDR1 MDHEN, CDR2 SYDVKM. V was shortened by 2 bases and J by 5 bases, with 15 bases between the two germline ends. CDR3 sequence reads: CASSLGGIRGTEAFF. CDR3 bases: TGTGCCAGCAGTTTAGGGGGCATCCGAGGGACTGAAGCTTTCTTT.

The gene calls are TRBV4-3 and TRBJ2-1; 11 positions match TRBD2. Germline CDR1 LGHNA, CDR2 YSLEER. The CDR3 spans 15 residues. J lost 4 bases, V lost 5 bases, and 4 bases had no gene match. CDR3 nucleotides: TGCGCCAGCAGCGCCGGGACTAGCGGATACAATGAGCAGTTCTTC. As protein: CASSAGTSGYNEQFF.

The chain links TRBV6-5 to TRBJ1-5; D ambiguous. Germline V gives CDR1 MNHEY, CDR2 SVGAGI. The CDR3 length is 13 residues. Trimming shortened V by 6 bases and J by 3 bases, and 9 bases separated the two germline ends. CDR3 protein: CASSLRTNQPQHF. The CDR3 DNA reads TGTGCCAGCAGCCTGAGAACCAATCAGCCCCAGCATTTT.